The entry that follows covers one T cell receptor beta chain sequence. TCRdb redid the calling of the 5' RACE reads with MiXCR, one entry per CDR3 protein. The sample holds roughly 770,000 distinct CDR3 sequences, 15% to 20% seen once. The data were taken from a study of identical twins. This CDR3 contains 15 residues. Germline loops: CDR1 SGHAT, CDR2 FQNNGV. With V trimmed by 1 base and J by 3 bases, 5 bases remained unmatched. These same records also appear under a second study, on T cells expressing NK-cell markers. That work adds: All TCR beta repertoires analysed originated from sorted CD3+CD56+NKG2C+, CD3+CD56+NKG2C- and CD3+CD56-NKG2C+ T cells. Leadership of the CD3+CD56-NKG2C+ fraction also belonged to these clonotypes in several donors.

This chain joins TRBV11-2 and TRBJ2-7; TRBD1 agrees at 8 bases. The sequence came from a woman between 18 and 30 years old in good health. Sequenced material: PBMCs. CDR3 residues: CASSLGPGQGYEQYF. CDR3 DNA: TGTGCCAGCAGCTTAGGGCCTGGACAGGGCTACGAGCAGTACTTC.